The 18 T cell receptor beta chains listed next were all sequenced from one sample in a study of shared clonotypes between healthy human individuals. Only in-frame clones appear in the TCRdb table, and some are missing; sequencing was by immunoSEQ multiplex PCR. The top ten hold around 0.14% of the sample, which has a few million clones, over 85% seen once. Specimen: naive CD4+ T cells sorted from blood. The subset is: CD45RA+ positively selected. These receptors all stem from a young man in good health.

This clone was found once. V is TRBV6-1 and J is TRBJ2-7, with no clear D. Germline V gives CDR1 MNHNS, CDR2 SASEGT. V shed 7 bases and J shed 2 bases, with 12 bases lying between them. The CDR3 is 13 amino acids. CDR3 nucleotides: TGTGCCAGCATCGGAGTCGGTGCCTACGAGCAGTACTTC. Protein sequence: CASIGVGAYEQYF.

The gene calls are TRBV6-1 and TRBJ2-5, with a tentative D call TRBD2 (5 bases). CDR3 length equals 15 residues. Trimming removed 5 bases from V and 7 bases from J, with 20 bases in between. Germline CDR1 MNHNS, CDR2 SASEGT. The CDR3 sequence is CASSSKGEGVGTQYF. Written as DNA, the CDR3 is TGTGCCAGCAGTTCAAAAGGAGAGGGCGTCGGGACCCAGTACTTC.

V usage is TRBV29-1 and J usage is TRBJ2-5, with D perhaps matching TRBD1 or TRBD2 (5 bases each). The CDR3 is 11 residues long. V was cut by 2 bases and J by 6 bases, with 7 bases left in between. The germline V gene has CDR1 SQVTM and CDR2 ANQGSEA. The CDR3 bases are TGCAGCGTTGAAAAGGGACAGACCCAGTACTTC. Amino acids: CSVEKGQTQYF.

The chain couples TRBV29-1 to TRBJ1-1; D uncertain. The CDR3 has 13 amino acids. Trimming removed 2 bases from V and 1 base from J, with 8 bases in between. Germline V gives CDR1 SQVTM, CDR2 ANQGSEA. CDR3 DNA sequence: TGCAGCGTTGAAAAGGTCGCGAACACTGAAGCTTTCTTT. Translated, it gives CSVEKVANTEAFF.

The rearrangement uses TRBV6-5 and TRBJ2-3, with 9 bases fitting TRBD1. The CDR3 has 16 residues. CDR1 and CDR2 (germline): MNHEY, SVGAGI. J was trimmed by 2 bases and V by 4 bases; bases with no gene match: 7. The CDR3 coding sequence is TGTGCCAGCAGTTCGACAGGGGGGGGACTCACAGATACGCAGTATTTT. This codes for CASSSTGGGLTDTQYF.

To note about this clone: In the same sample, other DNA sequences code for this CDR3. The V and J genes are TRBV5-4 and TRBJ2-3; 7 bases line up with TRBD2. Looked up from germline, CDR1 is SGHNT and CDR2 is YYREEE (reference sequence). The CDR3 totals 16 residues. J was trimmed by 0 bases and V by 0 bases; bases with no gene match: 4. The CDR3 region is CASSLAGSGSTDTQYF. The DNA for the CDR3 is TGTGCCAGCAGCTTGGCCGGTAGCGGGAGCACAGATACGCAGTATTTT.

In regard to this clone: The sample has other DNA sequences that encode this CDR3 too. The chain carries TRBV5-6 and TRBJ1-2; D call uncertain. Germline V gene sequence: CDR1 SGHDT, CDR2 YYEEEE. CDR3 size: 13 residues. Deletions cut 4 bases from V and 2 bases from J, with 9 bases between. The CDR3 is CASSPGRNYGYTF. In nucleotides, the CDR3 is TGTGCCAGCAGCCCGGGGAGAAACTATGGCTACACCTTC. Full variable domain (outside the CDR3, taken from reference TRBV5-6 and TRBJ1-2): DAGVTQSPTHLIKTRGQQVTLRCSPKSGHDTVSWYQQALGQGPQFIFQYYEEEERQRGNFPDRFSGHQFPNYSSELNVNALLLGDSALYLCASSPGRNYGYTFGSGTRLTVV.

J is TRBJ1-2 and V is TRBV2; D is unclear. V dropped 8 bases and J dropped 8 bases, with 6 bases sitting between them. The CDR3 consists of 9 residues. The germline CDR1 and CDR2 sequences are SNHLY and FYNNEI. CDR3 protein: CASLEGYTF. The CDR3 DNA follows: TGTGCCAGCCTCGAAGGCTACACCTTC.

CDR3 bases: TGTGCCAGCAGTAGGGCTGATGGAAACACCATATATTTT. Protein: CASSRADGNTIYF. The chain links TRBV6-5 to TRBJ1-3; the D is unclear. Germline V CDR1 and CDR2: MNHEY, SVGAGI. V shed 5 bases and J shed 3 bases, with 8 bases lying between them. This CDR3 is built from 13 residues.

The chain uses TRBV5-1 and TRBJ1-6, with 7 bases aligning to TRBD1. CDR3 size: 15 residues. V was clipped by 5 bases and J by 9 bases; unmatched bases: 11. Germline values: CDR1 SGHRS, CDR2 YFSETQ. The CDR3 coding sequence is TGCGCCAGCAGTGAGGGACAGACGGTATCTTCACCCCTCCACTTT. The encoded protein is CASSEGQTVSSPLHF.

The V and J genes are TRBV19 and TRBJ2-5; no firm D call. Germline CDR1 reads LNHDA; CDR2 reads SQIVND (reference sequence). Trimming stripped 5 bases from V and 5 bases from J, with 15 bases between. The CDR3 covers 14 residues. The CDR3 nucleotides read TGTGCCAGTAGTGGGGTTGGCTTGGAGGAGACCCAGTACTTC. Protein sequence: CASSGVGLEETQYF.

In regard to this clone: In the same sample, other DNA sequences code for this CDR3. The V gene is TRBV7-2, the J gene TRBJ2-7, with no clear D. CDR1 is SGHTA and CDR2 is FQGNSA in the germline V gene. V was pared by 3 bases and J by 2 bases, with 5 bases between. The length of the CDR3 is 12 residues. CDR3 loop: CASSLAAYEQYF. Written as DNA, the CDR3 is TGTGCCAGCAGCTTGGCGGCCTACGAGCAGTACTTC.

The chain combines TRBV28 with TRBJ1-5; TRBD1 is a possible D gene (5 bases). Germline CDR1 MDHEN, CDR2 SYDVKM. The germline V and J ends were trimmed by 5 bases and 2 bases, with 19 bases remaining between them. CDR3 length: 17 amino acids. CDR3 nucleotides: TGTGCCAGCAGTCCAAGGACCGTGGGGGTTGGCAATCAGCCCCAGCATTTT. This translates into CASSPRTVGVGNQPQHF. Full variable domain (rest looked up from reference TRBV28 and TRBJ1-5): DVKVTQSSRYLVKRTGEKVFLECVQDMDHENMFWYRQDPGLGLRLIYFSYDVKMKEKGDIPEGYSVSREKKERFSLILESASTNQTSMYLCASSPRTVGVGNQPQHFGDGTRLSIL.

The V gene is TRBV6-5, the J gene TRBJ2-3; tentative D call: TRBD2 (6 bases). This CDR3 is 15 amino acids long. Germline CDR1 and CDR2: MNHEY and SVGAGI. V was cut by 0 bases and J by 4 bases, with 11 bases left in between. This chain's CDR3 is CASSYSGWEADTQYF. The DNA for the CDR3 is TGTGCCAGCAGTTACTCAGGGTGGGAGGCAGATACGCAGTATTTT.

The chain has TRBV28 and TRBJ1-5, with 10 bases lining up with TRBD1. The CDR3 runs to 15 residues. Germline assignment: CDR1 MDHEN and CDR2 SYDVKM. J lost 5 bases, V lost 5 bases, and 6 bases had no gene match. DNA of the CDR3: TGTGCCAGCAGTCTTTACGACAGGGGGCATCAGCCCCAGCATTTT. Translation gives CASSLYDRGHQPQHF.

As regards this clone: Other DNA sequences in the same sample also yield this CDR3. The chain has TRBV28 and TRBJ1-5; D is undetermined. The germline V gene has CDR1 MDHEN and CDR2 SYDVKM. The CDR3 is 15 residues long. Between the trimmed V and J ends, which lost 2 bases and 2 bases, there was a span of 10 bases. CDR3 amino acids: CASSLLGEGNQPQHF. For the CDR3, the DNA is TGTGCCAGCAGTTTACTCGGGGAGGGCAATCAGCCCCAGCATTTT.

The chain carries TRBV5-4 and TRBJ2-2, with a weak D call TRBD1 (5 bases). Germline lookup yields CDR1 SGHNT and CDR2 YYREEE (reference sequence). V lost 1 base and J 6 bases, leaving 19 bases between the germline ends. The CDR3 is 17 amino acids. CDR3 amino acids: CASSLRQGSVAPGELFF. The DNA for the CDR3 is TGTGCCAGCAGCTTGCGGCAGGGATCCGTGGCGCCCGGGGAGCTGTTTTTT.

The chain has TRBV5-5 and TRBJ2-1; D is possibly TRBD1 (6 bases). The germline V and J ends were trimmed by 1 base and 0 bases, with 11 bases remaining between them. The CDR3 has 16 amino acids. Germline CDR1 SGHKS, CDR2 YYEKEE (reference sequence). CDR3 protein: CASSLSGASSYNEQFF. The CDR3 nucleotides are TGTGCCAGCAGCTTGTCAGGGGCGAGCTCCTACAATGAGCAGTTCTTC.